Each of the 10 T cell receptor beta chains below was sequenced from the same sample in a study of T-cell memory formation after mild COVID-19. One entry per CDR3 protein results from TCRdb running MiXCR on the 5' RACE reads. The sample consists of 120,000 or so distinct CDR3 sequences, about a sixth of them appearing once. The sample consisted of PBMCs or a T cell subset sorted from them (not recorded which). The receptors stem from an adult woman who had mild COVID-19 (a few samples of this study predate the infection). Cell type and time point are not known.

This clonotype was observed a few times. The DNA for the CDR3 is TGTGCCAGCAGCCCGGGGCAATGGGGGGTCTCAACTGAAGCTTTCTTT. Amino acid sequence: CASSPGQWGVSTEAFF. The chain is built from TRBV5-4 and TRBJ1-1; a weak D match, TRBD1 (5 bases). Germline loops: CDR1 SGHNT, CDR2 YYREEE (reference sequence). The CDR3 is 16 amino acids. V lost 4 bases to trimming and J lost 5 bases, with 21 bases between them.

CDR3 loop: CATSTSGVTDTQYF. CDR3 nucleotides: TGTGCCACCAGCACTAGCGGGGTCACAGATACGCAGTATTTT. J is TRBJ2-3 and V is TRBV15; TRBD2 aligns across 9 bases. Germline trimming cut 4 bases from V and 2 bases from J; bases unmatched to any gene: 1. The CDR3 has 14 residues. CDR1 LNHNV and CDR2 YYDKDF come from the germline V gene (reference sequence).

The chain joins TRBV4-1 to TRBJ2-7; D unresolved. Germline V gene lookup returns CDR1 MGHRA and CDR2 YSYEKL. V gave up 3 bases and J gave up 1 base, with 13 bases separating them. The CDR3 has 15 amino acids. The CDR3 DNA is TGCGCCAGCAGCCAGGGGATCGGGCTTTCCTACGAGCAGTACTTC. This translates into CASSQGIGLSYEQYF.

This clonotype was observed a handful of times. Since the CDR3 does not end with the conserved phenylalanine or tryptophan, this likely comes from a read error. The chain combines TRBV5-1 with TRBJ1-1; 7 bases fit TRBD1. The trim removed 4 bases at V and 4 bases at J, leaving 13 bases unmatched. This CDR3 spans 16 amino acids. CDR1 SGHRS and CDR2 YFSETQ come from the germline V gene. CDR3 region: CASSRRQGGEGTEAFS. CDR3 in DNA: TGCGCCAGCAGCCGTCGACAGGGCGGAGAGGGCACTGAAGCTTTCTCT.

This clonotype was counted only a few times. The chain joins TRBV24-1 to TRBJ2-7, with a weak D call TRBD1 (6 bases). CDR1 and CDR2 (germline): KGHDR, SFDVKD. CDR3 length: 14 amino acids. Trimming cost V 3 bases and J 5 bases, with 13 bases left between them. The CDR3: CATSDIQGSDEQYF. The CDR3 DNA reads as TGTGCCACCAGTGATATACAGGGTAGCGACGAGCAGTACTTC.

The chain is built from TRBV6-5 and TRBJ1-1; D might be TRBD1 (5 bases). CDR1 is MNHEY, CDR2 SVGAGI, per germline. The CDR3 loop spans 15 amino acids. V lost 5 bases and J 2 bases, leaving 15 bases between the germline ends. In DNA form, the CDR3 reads TGTGCCAGCAGTCCAGACTCGACAGCTAACACTGAAGCTTTCTTT. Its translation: CASSPDSTANTEAFF.

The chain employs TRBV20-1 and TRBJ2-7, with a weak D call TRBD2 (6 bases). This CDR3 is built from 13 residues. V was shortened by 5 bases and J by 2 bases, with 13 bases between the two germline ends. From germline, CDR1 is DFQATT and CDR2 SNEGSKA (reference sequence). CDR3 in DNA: TGCAGTGCTGGCGGGGCCGTTGCCTACGAGCAGTACTTC. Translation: CSAGGAVAYEQYF.

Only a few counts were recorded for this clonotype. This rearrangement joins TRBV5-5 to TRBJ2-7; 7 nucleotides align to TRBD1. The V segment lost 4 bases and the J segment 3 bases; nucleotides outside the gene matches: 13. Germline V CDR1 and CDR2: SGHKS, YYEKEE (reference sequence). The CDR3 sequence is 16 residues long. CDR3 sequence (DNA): TGTGCCAGCAGCACAAAACCGGGACAGAGCTTCTACGAGCAGTACTTC. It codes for CASSTKPGQSFYEQYF.

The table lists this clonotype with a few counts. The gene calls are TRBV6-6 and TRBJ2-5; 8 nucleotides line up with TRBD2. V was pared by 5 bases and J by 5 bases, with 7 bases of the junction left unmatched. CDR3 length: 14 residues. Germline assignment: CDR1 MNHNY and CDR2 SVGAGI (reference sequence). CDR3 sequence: CASSPSGGGETQYF. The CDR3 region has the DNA TGTGCCAGCAGTCCAAGCGGGGGAGGGGAGACCCAGTACTTC.

The CDR3 sequence: CASSTFYGEETQYF. The CDR3 DNA sequence: TGTGCCAGCTCCACCTTTTACGGGGAAGAGACCCAGTACTTC. The chain employs TRBV7-2 and TRBJ2-5, with TRBD2 as a possible D gene (5 bases). V lost 8 bases and J 3 bases, leaving 16 bases between the germline ends. The CDR3 sequence is 14 residues long. Germline V gives CDR1 SGHTA, CDR2 FQGNSA.